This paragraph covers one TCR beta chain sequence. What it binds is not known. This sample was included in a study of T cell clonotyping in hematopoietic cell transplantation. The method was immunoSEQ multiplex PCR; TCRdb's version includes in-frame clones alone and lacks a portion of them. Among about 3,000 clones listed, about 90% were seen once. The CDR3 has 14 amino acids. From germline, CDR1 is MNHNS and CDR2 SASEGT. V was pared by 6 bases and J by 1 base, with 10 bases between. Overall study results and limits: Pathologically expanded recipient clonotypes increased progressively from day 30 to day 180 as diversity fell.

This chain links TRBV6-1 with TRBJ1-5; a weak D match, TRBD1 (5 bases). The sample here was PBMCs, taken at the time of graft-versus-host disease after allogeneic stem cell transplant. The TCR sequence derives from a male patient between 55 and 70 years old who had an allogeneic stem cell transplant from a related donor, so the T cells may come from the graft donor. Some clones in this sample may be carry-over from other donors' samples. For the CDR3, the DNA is TGTGCCAGCAGGTTTGGGGGGAGCAATCAGCCCCAGCATTTT. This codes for CASRFGGSNQPQHF.